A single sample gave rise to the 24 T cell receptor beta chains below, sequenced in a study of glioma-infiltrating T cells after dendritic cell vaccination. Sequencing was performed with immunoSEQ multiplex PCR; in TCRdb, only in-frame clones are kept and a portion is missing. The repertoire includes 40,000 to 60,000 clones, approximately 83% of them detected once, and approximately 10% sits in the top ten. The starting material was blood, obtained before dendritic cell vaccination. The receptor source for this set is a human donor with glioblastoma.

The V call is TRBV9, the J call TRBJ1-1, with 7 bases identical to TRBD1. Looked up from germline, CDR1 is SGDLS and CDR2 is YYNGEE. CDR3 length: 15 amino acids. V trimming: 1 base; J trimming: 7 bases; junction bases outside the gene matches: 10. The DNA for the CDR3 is TGTGCCAGCAGCGTAAGGGGCAGGGGGGATAGTGAAGCTTTCTTT. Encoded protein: CASSVRGRGDSEAFF. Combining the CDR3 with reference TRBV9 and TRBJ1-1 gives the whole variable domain DSGVTQTPKHLITATGQRVTLRCSPRSGDLSVYWYQQSLDQGLQFLIQYYNGEERAKGNILERFSAQQFPDLHSELNLSSLELGDSALYFCASSVRGRGDSEAFFGQGTRLTVV.

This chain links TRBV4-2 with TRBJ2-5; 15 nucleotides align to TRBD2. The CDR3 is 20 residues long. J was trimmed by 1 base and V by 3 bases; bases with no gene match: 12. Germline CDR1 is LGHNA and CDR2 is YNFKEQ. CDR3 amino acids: CASSQGTSGGSQMFQETQYF. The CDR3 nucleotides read TGTGCCAGCAGCCAGGGGACTAGCGGGGGGTCTCAAATGTTCCAAGAGACCCAGTACTTC.

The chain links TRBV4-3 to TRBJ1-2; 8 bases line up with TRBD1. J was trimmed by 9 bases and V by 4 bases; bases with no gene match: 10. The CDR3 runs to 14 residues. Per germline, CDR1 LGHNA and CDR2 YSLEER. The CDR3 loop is CASSPNLGQGRYTF. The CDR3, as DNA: TGCGCCAGCAGCCCCAATCTTGGACAGGGTCGCTACACCTTC.

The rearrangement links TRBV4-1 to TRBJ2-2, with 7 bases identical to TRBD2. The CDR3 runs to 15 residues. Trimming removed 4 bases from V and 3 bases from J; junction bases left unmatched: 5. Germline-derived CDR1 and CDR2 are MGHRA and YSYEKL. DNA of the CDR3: TGCGCCAGCAGCCCCTGGAGCGGGGACACCGGGGAGCTGTTTTTT. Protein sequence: CASSPWSGDTGELFF.

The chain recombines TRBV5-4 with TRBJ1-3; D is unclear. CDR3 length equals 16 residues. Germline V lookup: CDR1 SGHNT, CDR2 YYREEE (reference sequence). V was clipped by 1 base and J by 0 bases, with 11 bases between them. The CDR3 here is CASSLRPSFSGNTIYF. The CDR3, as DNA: TGTGCCAGCAGCTTGCGTCCTTCCTTCTCTGGAAACACCATATATTTT.

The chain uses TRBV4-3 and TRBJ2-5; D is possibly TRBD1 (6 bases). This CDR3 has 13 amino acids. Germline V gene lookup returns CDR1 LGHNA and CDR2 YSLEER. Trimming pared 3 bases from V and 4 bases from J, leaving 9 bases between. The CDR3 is CASSQARGETQYF. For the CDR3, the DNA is TGCGCCAGCAGCCAGGCCAGGGGAGAGACCCAGTACTTC.

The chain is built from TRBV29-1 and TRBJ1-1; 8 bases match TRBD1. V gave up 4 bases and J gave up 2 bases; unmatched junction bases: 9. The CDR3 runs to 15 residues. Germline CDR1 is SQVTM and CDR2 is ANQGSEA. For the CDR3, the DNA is TGCAGCGTTGCCGCTTGGGACAGGAAAAACACTGAAGCTTTCTTT. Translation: CSVAAWDRKNTEAFF.

This CDR3 is CASSEPTDRVGQYF. CDR3 in DNA: TGTGCCAGCAGTGAACCAACAGACAGGGTTGGGCAGTACTTC. The V call is TRBV2, the J call TRBJ2-7; 7 nucleotides agree with TRBD1. Per germline, CDR1 SNHLY and CDR2 FYNNEI. The CDR3 consists of 14 residues. With V trimmed by 2 bases and J by 9 bases, 10 bases remained unmatched.

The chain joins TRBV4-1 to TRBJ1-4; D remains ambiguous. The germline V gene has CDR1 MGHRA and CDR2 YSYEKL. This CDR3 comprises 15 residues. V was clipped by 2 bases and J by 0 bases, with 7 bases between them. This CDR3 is CASSQPGATNEKLFF. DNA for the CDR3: TGCGCCAGCAGCCAACCAGGCGCAACTAATGAAAAACTGTTTTTT.

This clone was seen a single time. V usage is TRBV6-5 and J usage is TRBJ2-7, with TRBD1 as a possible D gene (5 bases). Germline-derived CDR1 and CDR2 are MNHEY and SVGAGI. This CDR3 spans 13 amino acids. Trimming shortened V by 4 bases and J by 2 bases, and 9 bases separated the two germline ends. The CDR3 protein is CASSSGLTYEQYF. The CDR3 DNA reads TGTGCCAGCAGTTCAGGGCTAACCTACGAGCAGTACTTC.

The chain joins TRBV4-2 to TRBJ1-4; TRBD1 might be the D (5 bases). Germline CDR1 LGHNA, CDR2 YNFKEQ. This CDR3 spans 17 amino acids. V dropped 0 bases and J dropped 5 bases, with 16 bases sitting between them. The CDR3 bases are TGTGCCAGCAGCCAAGATCAAATTAGGGGCAGCAATGAAAAACTGTTTTTT. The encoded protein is CASSQDQIRGSNEKLFF.

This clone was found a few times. CDR3 region: CASSHGTGGPFNSGNTIYF. CDR3 coding DNA: TGCGCCAGCAGCCACGGGACAGGGGGGCCCTTCAACTCTGGAAACACCATATATTTT. This chain uses TRBV4-1 with TRBJ1-3; 11 bases are shared with TRBD1. The V segment lost 3 bases and the J segment 0 bases; nucleotides outside the gene matches: 10. The germline gives CDR1 MGHRA, CDR2 YSYEKL. The CDR3 contains 19 residues.

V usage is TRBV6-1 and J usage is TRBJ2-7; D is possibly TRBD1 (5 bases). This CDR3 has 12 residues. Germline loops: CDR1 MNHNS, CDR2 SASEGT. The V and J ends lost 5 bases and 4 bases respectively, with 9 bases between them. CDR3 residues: CASSSQGYEQYF. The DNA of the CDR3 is TGTGCCAGCAGTAGCCAGGGTTACGAGCAGTACTTC.

The CDR3 bases are TGTGCCAGCAGCCTCCGCTACGAGCAGTACTTC. The encoded protein is CASSLRYEQYF. This chain links TRBV7-2 with TRBJ2-7, with D hard to call. The germline gives CDR1 SGHTA, CDR2 FQGNSA. The V end lost 5 bases, the J end lost 3 bases, and 5 bases lay between the germline ends. This CDR3 contains 11 residues.

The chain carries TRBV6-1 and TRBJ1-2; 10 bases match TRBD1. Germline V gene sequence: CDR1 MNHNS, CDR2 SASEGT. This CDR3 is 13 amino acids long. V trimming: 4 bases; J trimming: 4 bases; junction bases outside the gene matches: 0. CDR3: CASSGDRGYGYTF. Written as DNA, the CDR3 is TGTGCCAGCAGTGGGGACAGGGGCTATGGCTACACCTTC.

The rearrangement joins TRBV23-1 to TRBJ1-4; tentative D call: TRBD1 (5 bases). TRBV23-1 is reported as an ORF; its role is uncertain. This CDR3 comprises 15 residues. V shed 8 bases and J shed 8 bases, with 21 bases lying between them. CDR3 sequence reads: CASVTPRTSGEKLFF. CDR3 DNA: TGCGCCAGCGTTACACCCCGGACATCTGGAGAAAAACTGTTTTTT.

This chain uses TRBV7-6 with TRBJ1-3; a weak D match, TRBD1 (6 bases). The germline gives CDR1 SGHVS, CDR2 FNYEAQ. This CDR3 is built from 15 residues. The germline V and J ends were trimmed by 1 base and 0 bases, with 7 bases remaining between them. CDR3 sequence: CASSLEGGSGNTIYF. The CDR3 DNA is TGTGCCAGCAGCTTAGAAGGGGGCTCTGGAAACACCATATATTTT.

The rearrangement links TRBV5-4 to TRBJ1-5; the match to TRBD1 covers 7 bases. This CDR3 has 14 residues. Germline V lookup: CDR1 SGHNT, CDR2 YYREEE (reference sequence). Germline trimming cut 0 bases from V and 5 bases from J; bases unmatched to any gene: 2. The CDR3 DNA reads TGTGCCAGCAGCTTGGGCACAGGGGATCAGCCCCAGCATTTT. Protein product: CASSLGTGDQPQHF.

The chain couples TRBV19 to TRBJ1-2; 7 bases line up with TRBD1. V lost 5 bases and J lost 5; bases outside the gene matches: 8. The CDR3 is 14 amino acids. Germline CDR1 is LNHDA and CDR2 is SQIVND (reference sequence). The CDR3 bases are TGTGCCAGTAGTCGCGACAGGGTAAGGTATGGCTACACCTTC. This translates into CASSRDRVRYGYTF.

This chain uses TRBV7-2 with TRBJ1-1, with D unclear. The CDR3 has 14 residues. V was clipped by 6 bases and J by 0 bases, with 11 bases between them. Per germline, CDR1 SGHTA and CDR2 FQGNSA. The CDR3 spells CASRVEVLNTEAFF. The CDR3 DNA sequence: TGTGCCAGCAGAGTAGAGGTGTTGAACACTGAAGCTTTCTTT.

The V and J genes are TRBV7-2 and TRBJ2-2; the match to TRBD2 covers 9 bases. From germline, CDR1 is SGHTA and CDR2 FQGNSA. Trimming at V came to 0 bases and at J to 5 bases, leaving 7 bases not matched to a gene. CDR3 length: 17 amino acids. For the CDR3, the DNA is TGTGCCAGCAGCTTAGCTAGCGGGGGAGGAGTTACCGGGGAGCTGTTTTTT. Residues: CASSLASGGGVTGELFF.

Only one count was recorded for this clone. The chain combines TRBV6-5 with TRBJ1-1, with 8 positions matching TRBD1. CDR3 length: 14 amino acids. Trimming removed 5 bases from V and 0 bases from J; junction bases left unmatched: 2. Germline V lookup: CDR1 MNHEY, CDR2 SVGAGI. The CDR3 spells CASSGQGMNTEAFF. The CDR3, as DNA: TGTGCCAGCAGTGGACAGGGAATGAACACTGAAGCTTTCTTT.

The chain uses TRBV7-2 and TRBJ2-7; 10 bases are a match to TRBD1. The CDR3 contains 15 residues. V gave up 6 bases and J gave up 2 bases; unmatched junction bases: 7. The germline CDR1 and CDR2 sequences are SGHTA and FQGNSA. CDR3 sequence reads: CASSWGQGIPYEQYF. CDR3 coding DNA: TGTGCCAGCAGTTGGGGACAGGGGATACCCTACGAGCAGTACTTC.

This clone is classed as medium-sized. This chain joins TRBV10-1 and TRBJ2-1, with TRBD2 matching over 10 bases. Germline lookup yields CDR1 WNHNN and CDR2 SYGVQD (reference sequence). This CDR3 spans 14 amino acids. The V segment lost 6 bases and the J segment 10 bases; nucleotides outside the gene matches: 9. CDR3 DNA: TGCGCCAGCAGCCTAGCGGGAGAAGTGGGAGAGCAGTTCTTC. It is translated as CASSLAGEVGEQFF.